This TCR beta chain was sequenced for a study of T cell responses to AZD1222 COVID-19 vaccine. Sequenced by immunoSEQ multiplex PCR; TCRdb stores in-frame clones only, minus some. The sample has roughly 130,000 clones, about 90% seen once. Trimming cost V 2 bases and J 14 bases, with 19 bases left between them. The CDR3 runs to 14 residues. CDR1 and CDR2 (germline): MDHEN, SYDVKM. Study-wide results and caveats: Mostly white British, mostly female donors; authors suggested clonal diversity may be underestimated. Seropositivity was recorded at baseline in only a handful of AZD1222 recipients. Spike-specific TCRs gained breadth and depth after people received two AZD1222 doses.

A remark on this clone: Antigen unknown.

The input for sequencing was peripheral blood, taken 28 days after the second dose of the MenACWY control vaccine. The V call is TRBV28, the J call TRBJ2-1; D call uncertain. The TCR was taken from an adult who received the MenACWY meningococcal vaccine as a control. CDR3 DNA: TGTGCCAGCAGTTTAAGTCGTTTGGCAGTAAGAGAGTTCTTC. Its translation is CASSLSRLAVREFF.